This TCR beta chain comes out of a study of OX40 agonist ivuxolimab in advanced cancers. About the research overall: All patients had ivuxolimab intravenously every 2 weeks at 0.01 to 10 mg/kg. Hepatocellular carcinoma, melanoma, renal cell or head and neck cancer was diagnosed in the dose-escalation patients. Study-level results: Individuals who were partial responders at 0.1-3.0 mg/kg had clonal expansion that ranked among the lowest.

As to this clone: The antigen remains undetermined.

This table comes from immunoSEQ multiplex PCR, and its TCRdb copy is limited to in-frame clones, with some not included. The sample contains roughly 130,000 clones, roughly 95% of which appear only once. The CDR3 loop spans 15 amino acids. V was trimmed by 1 base and J by 7 bases, leaving 14 bases between them. The germline V gene has CDR1 LNHDA and CDR2 SQIVND (reference sequence). A history of autoimmune disease or systemic immunosuppression excluded patients. Sample: CD4+ or CD8+ T cells sorted from blood, taken in a trial of the OX40 agonist ivuxolimab. The chain employs TRBV19 and TRBJ1-5; maybe TRBD1 (5 bases). The source is an adult with an advanced solid tumor such as melanoma, head and neck, liver or kidney cancer. The CDR3 nucleotides are TGTGCCAGTAGTATAGCTCGGGGTCAGGGACAGCCCCAGCATTTT. Its protein product is CASSIARGQGQPQHF.